The 23 T cell receptor beta chains presented below share a single source sample, sequenced in a study of Ad26.COV2.S vaccination and SARS-CoV-2 variants. Here immunoSEQ multiplex PCR was the method, and the copy in TCRdb shows in-frame clones only, minus some. This sample has about 180,000 clones; 87% occur once, and the top ten carry over 4.5%. The specimen comprised peripheral blood, sampled after recovery from COVID-19. Receptors originate from a human donor who had recovered from COVID-19.

J is TRBJ2-5 and V is TRBV28; 8 nucleotides agree with TRBD2. The CDR3 covers 16 residues. The ends lost 3 bases at V and 4 bases at J; junction bases unmatched: 10. The V gene's germline CDR1 is MDHEN and CDR2 SYDVKM. The CDR3 DNA follows: TGTGCCAGCAGTTTTGGCGGGGGGATCGAGGGAGAGACCCAGTACTTC. Translated: CASSFGGGIEGETQYF.

The V call is TRBV5-4, the J call TRBJ1-2; D may be TRBD1 (5 bases). The CDR3 totals 14 residues. V lost 2 bases and J 4 bases, leaving 12 bases between the germline ends. Germline V gene lookup returns CDR1 SGHNT and CDR2 YYREEE (reference sequence). DNA for the CDR3: TGTGCCAGCAGCTTACCAGGGTTGATCTATGGCTACACCTTC. Its translation is CASSLPGLIYGYTF.

The chain has TRBV9 and TRBJ2-7; no clear D gene. This CDR3 has 14 amino acids. Germline CDR1 reads SGDLS; CDR2 reads YYNGEE. Trimming cost V 4 bases and J 0 bases, with 11 bases left between them. The CDR3: CASSPQAGSYEQYF. The CDR3 region has the DNA TGTGCCAGCAGCCCTCAGGCCGGCTCCTACGAGCAGTACTTC.

The chain has TRBV5-6 and TRBJ1-1; D perhaps matches TRBD1 (6 bases). Germline assignment: CDR1 SGHDT and CDR2 YYEEEE. The CDR3 extends over 16 amino acids. Trimming shortened V by 0 bases and J by 4 bases, and 16 bases separated the two germline ends. This CDR3 is CASSLGAGTMSTEAFF. In DNA form, the CDR3 reads TGTGCCAGCAGCTTGGGGGCAGGGACAATGAGCACTGAAGCTTTCTTT.

V gene TRBV27 combines with J gene TRBJ2-7, with 11 bases identical to TRBD2. Looked up from germline, CDR1 is MNHEY and CDR2 is SMNVEV (reference sequence). The CDR3 is 17 amino acids. V trimming: 1 base; J trimming: 3 bases; junction bases outside the gene matches: 8. The CDR3 loop reads CASSLLTSGRVSYEQYF. Written as DNA, the CDR3 is TGTGCCAGCAGTTTATTAACTAGCGGGAGAGTTAGCTACGAGCAGTACTTC.

The chain couples TRBV9 to TRBJ1-6; 7 nucleotides match TRBD1. Germline trimming cut 0 bases from V and 10 bases from J; bases unmatched to any gene: 7. The V gene's germline CDR1 is SGDLS and CDR2 YYNGEE. The CDR3 has 15 amino acids. The CDR3 loop is CASSVGQGVRSPLHF. The CDR3 bases are TGTGCCAGCAGCGTAGGTCAGGGGGTGAGGTCACCCCTCCACTTT.

The V call is TRBV4-1, the J call TRBJ2-1; 11 bases line up with TRBD2. CDR1 and CDR2 (germline): MGHRA, YSYEKL. Germline trimming cut 5 bases from V and 8 bases from J; bases unmatched to any gene: 11. The CDR3 totals 16 residues. CDR3 nucleotides: TGCGCCAGCAGCGCAGAAACTAGCGGGAGCCTCTATGAGCAGTTCTTC. It is translated as CASSAETSGSLYEQFF.

This chain links TRBV18 with TRBJ1-5, with D possibly TRBD1 on 5 matching bases. This CDR3 has 18 amino acids. V was cut by 3 bases and J by 0 bases, with 18 bases left in between. Germline-derived CDR1 and CDR2 are KGHSH and LQKENI. The CDR3 loop is CASSPISSGTDSNQPQHF. Here the CDR3 DNA reads TGTGCCAGCTCACCTATAAGCTCCGGGACCGATAGCAATCAGCCCCAGCATTTT.

This clone was picked up one time. The V and J genes are TRBV14 and TRBJ2-2, with a possible D match to TRBD2 (5 bases). Germline assignment: CDR1 SGHDN and CDR2 FVKESK. V was clipped by 0 bases and J by 3 bases, with 14 bases between them. The CDR3 is 17 residues long. The CDR3 reads CASSQDFVSAYTGELFF. CDR3 nucleotides: TGTGCCAGCAGCCAAGATTTTGTTAGCGCGTACACCGGGGAGCTGTTTTTT.

V gene TRBV10-2 combines with J gene TRBJ2-1, with D possibly matching TRBD1 (5 bases). V was trimmed by 6 bases and J by 1 base, leaving 22 bases between them. The CDR3 sequence is 18 residues long. CDR1 and CDR2 (germline): WSHSY, SAAADI. CDR3 sequence: CASRGSRELDWSYNEQFF. CDR3 nucleotides: TGCGCCAGCAGGGGAAGCAGGGAACTGGATTGGTCCTACAATGAGCAGTTCTTC.

This clone qualifies as large. The gene calls are TRBV5-1 and TRBJ2-7; 7 bases match TRBD1. This CDR3 comprises 14 residues. With V trimmed by 2 bases and J by 2 bases, 4 bases remained unmatched. Germline CDR1 reads SGHRS; CDR2 reads YFSETQ. CDR3 loop: CASSLGQEPYEQYF. As DNA, the CDR3 is TGCGCCAGCAGCTTAGGACAGGAGCCCTACGAGCAGTACTTC.

The V gene is TRBV7-4, the J gene TRBJ2-2; D gene unclear. The V end lost 3 bases, the J end lost 5 bases, and 10 bases lay between the germline ends. The germline CDR1 and CDR2 sequences are SGHVT and SQSDAQ. The CDR3 covers 14 residues. In DNA form, the CDR3 reads TGTGCCAGCAGCTTTAAAGGTAGGACCGGGGAGCTGTTTTTT. This gives the protein CASSFKGRTGELFF.

This rearrangement joins TRBV18 to TRBJ2-1; D is possibly TRBD2 (6 bases). Germline loops: CDR1 KGHSH, CDR2 LQKENI. Deletions cut 5 bases from V and 1 base from J, with 15 bases between. The CDR3 sequence is 16 residues long. The CDR3 bases are TGTGCCAGCTCAGACAGTGCAGGACTATCCTACAATGAGCAGTTCTTC. Amino acid sequence: CASSDSAGLSYNEQFF.

The chain recombines TRBV11-2 with TRBJ1-1; D is unresolved. V gave up 2 bases and J gave up 2 bases, with 3 bases separating them. The germline gives CDR1 SGHAT, CDR2 FQNNGV. This CDR3 is built from 12 residues. This CDR3 is CASSLSNTEAFF. The CDR3 DNA sequence: TGTGCCAGCAGCTTAAGTAACACTGAAGCTTTCTTT.

V usage is TRBV4-1 and J usage is TRBJ2-1; D is uncertain. Germline CDR1 is MGHRA and CDR2 is YSYEKL. The CDR3 contains 13 residues. V lost 2 bases and J lost 9, with 11 bases in between. The CDR3 is CASSQSPAVEQFF. CDR3 nucleotides: TGCGCCAGCAGCCAATCCCCAGCCGTTGAGCAGTTCTTC.

The chain combines TRBV7-3 with TRBJ2-3; 7 nucleotides match TRBD1. The CDR3 loop spans 15 amino acids. Germline V gene lookup returns CDR1 SGHTA and CDR2 FQGTGA. V was clipped by 1 base and J by 1 base; unmatched bases: 2. The CDR3 loop reads CASSLRGGGTDTQYF. DNA of the CDR3: TGTGCCAGCAGCTTAAGAGGGGGCGGCACAGATACGCAGTATTTT. The complete variable domain, with remaining parts taken from reference TRBV7-3 and TRBJ2-3, reads GAGVSQTPSNKVTEKGKYVELRCDPISGHTALYWYRQSLGQGPEFLIYFQGTGAADDSGLPNDRFFAVRPEGSVSTLKIQRTERGDSAVYLCASSLRGGGTDTQYFGPGTRLTVL.

Only one count was recorded for this clone. The same CDR3 also results from other DNA sequences found in this sample. This sequence joins TRBV9 and TRBJ2-6; no firm D call. Trimming left V 2 bases short and J 3 bases short, with 3 bases between. Germline CDR1 reads SGDLS; CDR2 reads YYNGEE. The CDR3 has 13 amino acids. CDR3 DNA: TGTGCCAGCAGCGTGGGTGGGGCCAACGTCCTGACTTTC. Amino acids: CASSVGGANVLTF.

The chain has TRBV7-2 and TRBJ2-7, with D perhaps given as TRBD1 or TRBD2 (5 bases each). The CDR3 contains 15 residues. Deletions cut 0 bases from V and 1 base from J, with 10 bases between. Germline CDR1 and CDR2: SGHTA and FQGNSA. The CDR3 nucleotides read TGTGCCAGCAGCTTAGCGGGGGTAGGGTCCTACGAGCAGTACTTC. This codes for CASSLAGVGSYEQYF.

The chain links TRBV9 to TRBJ1-5, with a possible D match to TRBD1 (5 bases). Trimming removed 1 base at V and 5 bases at J, with 10 bases between. Germline CDR1 SGDLS, CDR2 YYNGEE. The CDR3 extends over 14 amino acids. CDR3 amino acids: CASSVMGGDQPQHF. The CDR3 DNA reads TGTGCCAGCAGCGTAATGGGAGGGGATCAGCCCCAGCATTTT.

The chain employs TRBV10-3 and TRBJ1-5; D is undetermined. Germline loops: CDR1 ENHRY, CDR2 SYGVKD. Trimming removed 2 bases from V and 4 bases from J, with 3 bases in between. The CDR3 runs 12 residues. CDR3 DNA: TGTGCCATCAGTGAGGAGAATCAGCCCCAGCATTTT. Its protein product is CAISEENQPQHF.

V gene TRBV7-2 combines with J gene TRBJ2-7, with TRBD1 identical over 8 bases. V shed 5 bases, J shed 3 bases, and the junction held 6 bases outside the gene matches. The CDR3 sequence is 14 residues long. Per germline, CDR1 SGHTA and CDR2 FQGNSA. The CDR3 DNA follows: TGTGCCAGCAGCCAGGGACAGGTGTTCTACGAGCAGTACTTC. Amino acid sequence: CASSQGQVFYEQYF.

V usage is TRBV7-9 and J usage is TRBJ1-1; D remains ambiguous. The ends were cut back, 5 bases at V and 1 base at J, with 11 bases in the middle. This CDR3 has 14 residues. Germline CDR1 and CDR2: SEHNR and FQNEAQ (reference sequence). The CDR3 loop reads CASSPSGGNTEAFF. The CDR3 nucleotides read TGTGCCAGCAGCCCCTCTGGAGGGAACACTGAAGCTTTCTTT.

V gene TRBV28 combines with J gene TRBJ1-4, with D perhaps TRBD1 (6 bases). Trimming cost V 3 bases and J 8 bases, with 16 bases left between them. Germline CDR1 and CDR2: MDHEN and SYDVKM. This CDR3 has 15 amino acids. The DNA for the CDR3 is TGTGCCAGCAGTTTGGGGGCCGGGCGGGCGGAAAAACTGTTTTTT. As protein: CASSLGAGRAEKLFF.